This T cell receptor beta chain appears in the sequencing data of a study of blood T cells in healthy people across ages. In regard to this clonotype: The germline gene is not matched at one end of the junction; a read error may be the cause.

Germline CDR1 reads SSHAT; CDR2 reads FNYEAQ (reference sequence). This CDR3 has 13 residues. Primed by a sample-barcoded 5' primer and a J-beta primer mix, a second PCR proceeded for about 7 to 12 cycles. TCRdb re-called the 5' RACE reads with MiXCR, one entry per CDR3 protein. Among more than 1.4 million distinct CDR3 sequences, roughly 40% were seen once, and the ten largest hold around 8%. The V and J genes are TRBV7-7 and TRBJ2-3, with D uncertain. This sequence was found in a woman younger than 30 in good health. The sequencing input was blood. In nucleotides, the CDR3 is TGTGCTAGCAGCCCAAACCCTACAGATACGCAGTATTTT. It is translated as CASSPNPTDTQYF. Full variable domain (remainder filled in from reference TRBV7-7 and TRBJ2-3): GAGVSQSPRYKVTKRGQDVTLRCDPISSHATLYWYQQALGQGPEFLTYFNYEAQPDKSGLPSDRFSAERPEGSISTLTIQRTEQRDSAMYRCASSPNPTDTQYFGPGTRLTVL.